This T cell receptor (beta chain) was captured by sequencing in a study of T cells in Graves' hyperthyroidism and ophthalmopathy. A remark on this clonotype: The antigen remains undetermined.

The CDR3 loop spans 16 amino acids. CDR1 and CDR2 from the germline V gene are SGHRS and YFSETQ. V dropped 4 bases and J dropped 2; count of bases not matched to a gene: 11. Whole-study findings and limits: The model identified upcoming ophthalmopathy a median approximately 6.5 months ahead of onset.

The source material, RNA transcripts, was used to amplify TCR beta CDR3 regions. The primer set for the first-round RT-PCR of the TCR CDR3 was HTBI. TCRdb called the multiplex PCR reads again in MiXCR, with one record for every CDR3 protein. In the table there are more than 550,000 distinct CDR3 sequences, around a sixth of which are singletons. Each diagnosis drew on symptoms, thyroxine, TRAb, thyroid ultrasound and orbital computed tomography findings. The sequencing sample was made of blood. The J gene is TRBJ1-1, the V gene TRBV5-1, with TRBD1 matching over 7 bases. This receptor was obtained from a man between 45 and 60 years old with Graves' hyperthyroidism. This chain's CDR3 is CASSVAGTAVNTEAFF. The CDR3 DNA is TGCGCCAGCAGCGTTGCCGGGACAGCAGTTAACACTGAAGCTTTCTTT. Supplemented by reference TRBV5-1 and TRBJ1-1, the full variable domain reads KAGVTQTPRYLIKTRGQQVTLSCSPISGHRSVSWYQQTPGQGLQFLFEYFSETQRNKGNFPGRFSGRQFSNSRSEMNVSTLELGDSALYLCASSVAGTAVNTEAFFGQGTRLTVV.